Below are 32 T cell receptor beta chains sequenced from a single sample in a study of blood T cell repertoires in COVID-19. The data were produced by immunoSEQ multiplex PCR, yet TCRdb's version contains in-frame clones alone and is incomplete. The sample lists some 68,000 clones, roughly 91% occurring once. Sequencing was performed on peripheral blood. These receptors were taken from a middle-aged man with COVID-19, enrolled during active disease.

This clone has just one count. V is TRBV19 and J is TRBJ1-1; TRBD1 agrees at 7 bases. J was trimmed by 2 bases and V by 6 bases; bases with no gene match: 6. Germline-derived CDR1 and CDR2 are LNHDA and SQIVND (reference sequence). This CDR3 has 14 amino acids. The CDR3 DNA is TGTGCCAGTAGAGAAGCAGGGGGTAACACTGAAGCTTTCTTT. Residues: CASREAGGNTEAFF.

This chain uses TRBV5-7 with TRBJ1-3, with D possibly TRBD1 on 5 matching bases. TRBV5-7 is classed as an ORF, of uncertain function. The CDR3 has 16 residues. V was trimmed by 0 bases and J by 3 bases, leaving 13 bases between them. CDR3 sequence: CASSLGQTSGGNTIYF. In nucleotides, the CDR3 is TGTGCCAGCAGCTTGGGACAGACCTCTGGTGGAAACACCATATATTTT.

This CDR3 is CASSLPGLASPTSGANVLTF. The CDR3 coding sequence is TGTGCCAGCAGCTTGCCGGGACTAGCGTCACCCACCTCTGGGGCCAACGTCCTGACTTTC. The chain uses TRBV5-4 and TRBJ2-6; TRBD2 aligns across 10 bases. There are 20 residues in the CDR3. V shed 1 base, J shed 0 bases, and the junction held 10 bases outside the gene matches. Germline CDR1 and CDR2: SGHNT and YYREEE (reference sequence). Based on the CDR3 plus reference TRBV5-4 and TRBJ2-6, the full variable domain is ETGVTQSPTHLIKTRGQQVTLRCSSQSGHNTVSWYQQALGQGPQFIFQYYREEENGRGNFPPRFSGLQFPNYSSELNVNALELDDSALYLCASSLPGLASPTSGANVLTFGAGSRLTVL.

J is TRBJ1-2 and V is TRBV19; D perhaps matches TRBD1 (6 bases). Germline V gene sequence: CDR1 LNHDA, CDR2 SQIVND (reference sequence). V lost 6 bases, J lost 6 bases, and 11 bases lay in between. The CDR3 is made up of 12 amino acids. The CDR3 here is CASSLQGNGYTF. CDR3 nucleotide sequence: TGTGCCAGTAGCTTACAGGGTAATGGCTACACCTTC.

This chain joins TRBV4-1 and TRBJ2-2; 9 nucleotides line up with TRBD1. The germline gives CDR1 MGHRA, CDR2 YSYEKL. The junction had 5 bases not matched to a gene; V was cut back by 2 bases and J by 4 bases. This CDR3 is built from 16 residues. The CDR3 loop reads CASSQPYRGPTGELFF. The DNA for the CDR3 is TGCGCCAGCAGCCAACCTTACAGGGGGCCCACCGGGGAGCTGTTTTTT.

DNA for the CDR3: TGTGCCATCAGGGCCGGGAGGGGCGGAGAGACCCAGTACTTC. It yields the protein CAIRAGRGGETQYF. J is TRBJ2-5 and V is TRBV10-3, with 8 bases that match TRBD2. Germline CDR1 reads ENHRY; CDR2 reads SYGVKD. The CDR3 totals 14 residues. V gave up 6 bases and J gave up 4 bases; unmatched junction bases: 7.

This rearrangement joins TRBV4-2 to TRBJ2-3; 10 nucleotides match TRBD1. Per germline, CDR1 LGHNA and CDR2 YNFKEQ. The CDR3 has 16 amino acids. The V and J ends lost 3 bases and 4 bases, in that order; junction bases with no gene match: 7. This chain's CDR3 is CASSQGRTGGADTQYF. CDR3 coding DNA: TGTGCCAGCAGCCAGGGACGGACAGGGGGGGCAGATACGCAGTATTTT.

DNA for the CDR3: TGCAGCGCCGTCTCCGGGTCCCCCGAGACCCAGTACTTC. Its translation: CSAVSGSPETQYF. The chain employs TRBV29-1 and TRBJ2-5; D is uncertain. The CDR3 runs 13 residues. The ends were cut back, 7 bases at V and 5 bases at J, with 17 bases in the middle. Germline V gene lookup returns CDR1 SQVTM and CDR2 ANQGSEA.

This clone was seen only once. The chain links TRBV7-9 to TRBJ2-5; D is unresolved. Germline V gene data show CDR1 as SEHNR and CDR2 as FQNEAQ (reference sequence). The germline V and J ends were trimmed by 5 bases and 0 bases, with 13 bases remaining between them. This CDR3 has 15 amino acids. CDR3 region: CASSPYPEYQETQYF. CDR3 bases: TGTGCCAGCAGCCCTTATCCCGAGTACCAAGAGACCCAGTACTTC.

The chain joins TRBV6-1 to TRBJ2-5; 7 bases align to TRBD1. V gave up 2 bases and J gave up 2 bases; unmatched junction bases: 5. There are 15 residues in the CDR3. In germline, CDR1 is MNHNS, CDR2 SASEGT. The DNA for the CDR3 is TGTGCCAGCAGTGAATTTCAACAGGGGCAAGAGACCCAGTACTTC. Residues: CASSEFQQGQETQYF.

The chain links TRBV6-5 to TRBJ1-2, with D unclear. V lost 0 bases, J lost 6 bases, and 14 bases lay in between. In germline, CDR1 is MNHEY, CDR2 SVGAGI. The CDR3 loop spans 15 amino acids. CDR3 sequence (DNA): TGTGCCAGCAGTTACTCCGGTGGAGAGGCGGATGGCTACACCTTC. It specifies CASSYSGGEADGYTF.

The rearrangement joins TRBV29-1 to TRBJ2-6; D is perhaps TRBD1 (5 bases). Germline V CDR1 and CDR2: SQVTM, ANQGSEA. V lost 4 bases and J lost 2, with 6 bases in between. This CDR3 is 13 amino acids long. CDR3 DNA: TGCAGCGTTGGACAGACTGGGGCCAACGTCCTGACTTTC. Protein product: CSVGQTGANVLTF.

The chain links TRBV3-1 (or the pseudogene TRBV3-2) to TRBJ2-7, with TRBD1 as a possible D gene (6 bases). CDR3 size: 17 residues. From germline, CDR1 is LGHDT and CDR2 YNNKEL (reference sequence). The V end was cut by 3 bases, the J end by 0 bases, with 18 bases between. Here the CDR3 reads CASSQDSGRGSSYEQYF. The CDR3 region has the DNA TGTGCCAGCAGCCAGGATTCGGGCAGGGGTAGCTCCTACGAGCAGTACTTC.

The CDR3 coding sequence is TGTGCCAGCAGCTTGACAGGGAGGAACACTGAAGCTTTCTTT. This encodes CASSLTGRNTEAFF. The J gene is TRBJ1-1, the V gene TRBV7-2, with 7 nucleotides matching TRBD1. This CDR3 contains 14 residues. Germline V gene data show CDR1 as SGHTA and CDR2 as FQGNSA. V shed 3 bases, J shed 1 base, and the junction held 2 bases outside the gene matches.

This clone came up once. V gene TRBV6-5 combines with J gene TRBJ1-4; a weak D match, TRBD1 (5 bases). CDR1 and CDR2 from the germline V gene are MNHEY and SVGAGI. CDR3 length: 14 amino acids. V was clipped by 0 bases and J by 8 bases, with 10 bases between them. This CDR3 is CASSYSGGSEKLFF. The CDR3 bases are TGTGCCAGCAGTTACTCGGGGGGATCAGAAAAACTGTTTTTT.

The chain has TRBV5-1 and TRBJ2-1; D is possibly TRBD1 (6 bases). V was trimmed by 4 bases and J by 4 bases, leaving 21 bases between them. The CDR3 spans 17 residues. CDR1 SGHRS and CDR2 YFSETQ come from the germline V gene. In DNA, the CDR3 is TGCGCCAGCAGCACTAGAGCCGGGACACGGGCATACAATGAGCAGTTCTTC. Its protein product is CASSTRAGTRAYNEQFF.

The CDR3 is CASSLIPPVVQGSGQFF. CDR3 nucleotides: TGCGCCAGCAGCTTGATCCCCCCCGTCGTGCAGGGAAGTGGGCAGTTCTTC. The chain combines TRBV5-1 with TRBJ2-1, with D possibly matching TRBD1 (5 bases). The CDR3 totals 17 residues. CDR1 and CDR2 (germline): SGHRS, YFSETQ. V was clipped by 1 base and J by 12 bases, with 26 bases between them.

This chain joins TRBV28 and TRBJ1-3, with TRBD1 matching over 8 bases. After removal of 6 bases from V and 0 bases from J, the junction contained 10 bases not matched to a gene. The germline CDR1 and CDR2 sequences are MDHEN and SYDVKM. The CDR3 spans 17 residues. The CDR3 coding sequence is TGTGCCAGCAGCCCCAGGACAGGGACCTCCTCTGGAAACACCATATATTTT. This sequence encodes CASSPRTGTSSGNTIYF.

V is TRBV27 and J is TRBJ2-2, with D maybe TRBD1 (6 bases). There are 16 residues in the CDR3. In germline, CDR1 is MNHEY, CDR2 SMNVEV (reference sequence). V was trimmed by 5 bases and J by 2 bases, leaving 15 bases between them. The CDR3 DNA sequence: TGTGCCAGCAGTACTTCCCGGGACATCAACACCGGGGAGCTGTTTTTT. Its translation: CASSTSRDINTGELFF.

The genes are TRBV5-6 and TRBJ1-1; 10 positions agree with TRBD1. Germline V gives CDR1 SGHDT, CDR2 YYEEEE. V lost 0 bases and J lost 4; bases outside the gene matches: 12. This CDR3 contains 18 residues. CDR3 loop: CASSLAGDRGVVGTEAFF. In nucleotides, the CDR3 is TGTGCCAGCAGCTTGGCCGGGGACAGGGGAGTTGTTGGCACTGAAGCTTTCTTT.

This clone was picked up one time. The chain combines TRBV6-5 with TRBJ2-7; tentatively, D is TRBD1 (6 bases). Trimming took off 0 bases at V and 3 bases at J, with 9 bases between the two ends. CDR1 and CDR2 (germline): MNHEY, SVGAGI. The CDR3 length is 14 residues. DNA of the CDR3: TGTGCCAGCAGTTACTCGCGCAGGGGCTACGAGCAGTACTTC. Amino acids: CASSYSRRGYEQYF.

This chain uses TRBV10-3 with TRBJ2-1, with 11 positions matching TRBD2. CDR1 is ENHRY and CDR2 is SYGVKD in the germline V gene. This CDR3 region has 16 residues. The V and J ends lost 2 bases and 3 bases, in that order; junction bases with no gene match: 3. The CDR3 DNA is TGTGCCATCAGTGAGCCCGGGACTAGCGGCTACAATGAGCAGTTCTTC. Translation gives CAISEPGTSGYNEQFF.

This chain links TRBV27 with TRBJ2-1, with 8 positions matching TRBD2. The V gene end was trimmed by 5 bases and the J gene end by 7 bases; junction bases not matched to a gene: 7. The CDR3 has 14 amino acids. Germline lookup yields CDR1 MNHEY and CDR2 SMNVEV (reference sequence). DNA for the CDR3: TGTGCCAGCAGTCCCGGGACTAGATCTAATGAGCAGTTCTTC. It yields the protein CASSPGTRSNEQFF.

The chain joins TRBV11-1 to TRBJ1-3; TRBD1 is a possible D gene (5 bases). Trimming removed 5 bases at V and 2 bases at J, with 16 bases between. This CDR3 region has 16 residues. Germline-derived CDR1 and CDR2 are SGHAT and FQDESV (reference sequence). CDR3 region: CASSPRGTSTGNTIYF. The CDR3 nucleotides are TGTGCCAGCAGCCCCCGGGGGACGTCAACTGGAAACACCATATATTTT.

For the CDR3, the DNA is TGTGCCAGCAGCGAAACCCTGGGCAGGGGGAATTCACCCCTCCACTTT. Protein product: CASSETLGRGNSPLHF. The chain recombines TRBV6-1 with TRBJ1-6; 7 bases align to TRBD1. The CDR3 runs 16 residues. The V segment lost 6 bases and the J segment 7 bases; nucleotides outside the gene matches: 12. The germline V gene has CDR1 MNHNS and CDR2 SASEGT.

In DNA form, the CDR3 reads TGTGCCACCAGCTTCGGACTACTAATCAACAATGAGCAGTTCTTC. Its protein is CATSFGLLINNEQFF. The V and J genes are TRBV15 and TRBJ2-1, with D maybe TRBD2 (6 bases). Trimming took off 5 bases at V and 5 bases at J, with 16 bases between the two ends. The CDR3 extends over 15 amino acids. Germline CDR1 reads LNHNV; CDR2 reads YYDKDF (reference sequence).

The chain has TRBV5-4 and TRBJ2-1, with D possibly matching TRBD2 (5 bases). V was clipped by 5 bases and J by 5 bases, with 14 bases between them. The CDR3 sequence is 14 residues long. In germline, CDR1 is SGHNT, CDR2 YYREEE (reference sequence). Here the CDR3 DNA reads TGTGCCAGCAGTCAGGACTCCTCTAACAATGAGCAGTTCTTC. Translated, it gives CASSQDSSNNEQFF.

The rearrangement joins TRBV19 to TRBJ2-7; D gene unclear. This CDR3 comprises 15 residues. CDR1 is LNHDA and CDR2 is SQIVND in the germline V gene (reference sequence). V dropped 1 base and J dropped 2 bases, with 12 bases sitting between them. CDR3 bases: TGTGCCAGTAGTATAGGGTCCGGCCTAGCCTACGAGCAGTACTTC. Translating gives CASSIGSGLAYEQYF.

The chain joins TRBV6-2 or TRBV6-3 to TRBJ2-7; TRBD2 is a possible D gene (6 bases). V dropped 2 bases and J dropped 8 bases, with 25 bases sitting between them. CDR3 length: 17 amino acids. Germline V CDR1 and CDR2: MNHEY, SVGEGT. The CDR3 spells CASSYALFRESTTKQYF. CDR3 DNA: TGTGCCAGCAGTTACGCCCTTTTCCGGGAGAGTACTACGAAGCAGTACTTC.

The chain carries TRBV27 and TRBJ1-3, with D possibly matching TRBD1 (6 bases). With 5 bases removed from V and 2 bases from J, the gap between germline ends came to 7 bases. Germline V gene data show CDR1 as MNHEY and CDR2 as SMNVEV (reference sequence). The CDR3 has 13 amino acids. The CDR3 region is CASSGQTGNTIYF. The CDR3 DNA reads TGTGCCAGCAGTGGACAGACTGGAAACACCATATATTTT.

This CDR3 reads CATTQGNSPLHF. The DNA for the CDR3 is TGTGCCACCACGCAGGGTAATTCACCCCTCCACTTT. This chain connects TRBV15 to TRBJ1-6; tentatively, D is TRBD1 (5 bases). This CDR3 is 12 amino acids long. Trimming left V 7 bases short and J 6 bases short, with 7 bases between. Germline CDR1 and CDR2: LNHNV and YYDKDF (reference sequence).

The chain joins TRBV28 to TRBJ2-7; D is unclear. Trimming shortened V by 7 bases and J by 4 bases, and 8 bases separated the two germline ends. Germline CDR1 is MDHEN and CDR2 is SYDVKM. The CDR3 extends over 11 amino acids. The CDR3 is CASTGAYEQYF. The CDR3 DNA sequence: TGTGCCAGCACCGGAGCTTACGAGCAGTACTTC.